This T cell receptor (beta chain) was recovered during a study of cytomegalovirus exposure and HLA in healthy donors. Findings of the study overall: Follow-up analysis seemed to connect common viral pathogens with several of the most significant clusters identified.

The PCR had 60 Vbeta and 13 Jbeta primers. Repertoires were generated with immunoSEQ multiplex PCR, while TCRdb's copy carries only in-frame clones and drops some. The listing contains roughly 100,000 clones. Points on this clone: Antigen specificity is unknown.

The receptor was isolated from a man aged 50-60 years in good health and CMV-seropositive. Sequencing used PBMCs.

The chain's CDR3 is CASSLTYNPYNEQFF. CDR3 nucleotide sequence: TGTGCCAGCAGCTTGACTTACAATCCTTACAATGAGCAGTTCTTC. The rearrangement links TRBV7-9 to TRBJ2-1; D gene unclear. Germline V gene lookup returns CDR1 SEHNR and CDR2 FQNEAQ (reference sequence). The CDR3 is 15 residues long. V was clipped by 3 bases and J by 4 bases, with 13 bases between them.